The rows below give T cell receptor beta chains drawn from one sample of a study of T cells after yellow fever vaccination. TCRdb analysed the 5' RACE reads with MiXCR anew, one entry per CDR3 protein. Of hundreds of thousands of distinct CDR3 sequences in the sample, approximately 13% are singletons; the top ten hold around 15%. The sample in question was PBMCs, obtained on the day of the yellow fever booster vaccination. The origin of the receptors is a young man who received the YFV17D yellow fever vaccine. Each CDR3 is given with its conserved first and last residue. D genes are given only for firm matches. Size values are once, few and many counts, or a class for expanded clones, and some rows have none.

TRBJ2-5	TRBV2	14	few	TRBD1	TGTGCCAGCAGCGACCGGGACAGGGCCGAGACCCAGTACTTC	CASSDRDRAETQYF
TRBJ2-1	TRBV7-9	16	few	TRBD1	TGTGCCAGCAGCTTAGGCGACAGGGGGCCGTACAATGAGCAGTTCTTC	CASSLGDRGPYNEQFF
TRBJ2-7	TRBV28	17	few	NA	TGTGCCAGCAGTTTCCACGCCCTCTATCCAGGGAGGAGGGAGCAGTACTTC	CASSFHALYPGRREQYF
TRBJ2-1	TRBV2	15	NA	NA	TGTGCCAACTTCCGAAGGGAACGGACATACAATGAGCAGTTCTTC	CANFRRERTYNEQFF
TRBJ2-1	TRBV10-3	21	many	TRBD2	TGTGCCATCAGTGAGTCCGGGGCGAGCGGGAGGGGAATCTATTCCTACAATGAGCAGTTCTTC	CAISESGASGRGIYSYNEQFF
TRBJ2-1	TRBV5-1	15	NA	NA	TGCGCCAGCAGCTTGAAAAGCGGATGGGGGAATGAGCAGTTCTTC	CASSLKSGWGNEQFF
TRBJ1-2	TRBV4-2	15	NA	NA	TGTGCCAGCAGCCAAGACACAGGCCCTAACTATGGCTACACCTTC	CASSQDTGPNYGYTF
TRBJ2-7	TRBV20-1	12	few	NA	TGCAGTGCTAGTAACGGGATTTCGGAGCAGTACTTC	CSASNGISEQYF
TRBJ2-5	TRBV20-1	11	few	TRBD2	TGCAGTGCTGCGGGGGGAGAGACCCAGTACTTC	CSAAGGETQYF
TRBJ2-7	TRBV9	14	few	NA	TGTGCCAGCAGCGTAGGTACAGGGCTATACGAGCAGTACTTC	CASSVGTGLYEQYF
TRBJ2-3	TRBV4-1	14	NA	TRBD2	TGCGCCAGCAGCCGCGGGAGGGATGGAGATACGCAGTATTTT	CASSRGRDGDTQYF
TRBJ2-5	TRBV29-1	12	NA	NA	TGCAGCGGGGGGGGCAGAGGGGAGACCCAGTACTTC	CSGGGRGETQYF
TRBJ2-5	TRBV12-3/TRBV12-4	14	NA	TRBD1	TGTGCCAGCAGTGCATGGGACAGGAAAGAGACCCAGTACTTC	CASSAWDRKETQYF
TRBJ2-1	TRBV29-1	15	NA	NA	TGCAGCGTTGAAGATCCCTGGAGCTCCTACAATGAGCAGTTCTTC	CSVEDPWSSYNEQFF
TRBJ1-6	TRBV6-1	16	few	TRBD1	TGTGCCAGCAGCCGGGACAGGGGTACCTATAATTCACCCCTCCACTTT	CASSRDRGTYNSPLHF
TRBJ2-3	TRBV7-9	11	NA	NA	TGTGCCAGCAGCTTATTCGATACGCAGTATTTT	CASSLFDTQYF
TRBJ2-3	TRBV6-2/TRBV6-3	13	NA	NA	TGTGCCAGCAGTACTAGGAAAACAGATACGCAGTATTTT	CASSTRKTDTQYF